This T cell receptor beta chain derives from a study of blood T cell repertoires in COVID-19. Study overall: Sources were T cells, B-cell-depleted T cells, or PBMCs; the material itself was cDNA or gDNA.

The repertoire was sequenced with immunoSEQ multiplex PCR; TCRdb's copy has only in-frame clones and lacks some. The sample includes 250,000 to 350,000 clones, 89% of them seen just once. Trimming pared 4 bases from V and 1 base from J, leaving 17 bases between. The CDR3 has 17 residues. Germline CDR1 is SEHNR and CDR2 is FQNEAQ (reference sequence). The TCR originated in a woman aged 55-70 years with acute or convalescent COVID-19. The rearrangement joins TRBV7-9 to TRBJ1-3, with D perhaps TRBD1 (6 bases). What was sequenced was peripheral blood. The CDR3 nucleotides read TGTGCCAGCAGCTGGGTAGAAAGCGACAGGTCTGGAAACACCATATATTTT. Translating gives CASSWVESDRSGNTIYF.